The 6 T cell receptor beta chains listed next were all sequenced from one sample in a study of T cells in Graves' hyperthyroidism and ophthalmopathy. Researchers amplified the TCR beta CDR3 regions from RNA transcripts. TCR CDR3 regions were first amplified by RT-PCR with HTBI primers. TCRdb independently ran MiXCR on the multiplex PCR reads; one entry per CDR3 protein. Of around 600,000 distinct CDR3 sequences listed, approximately 42% are singletons. Sequencing was done on a sample of peripheral blood or thyroid tissue (not recorded which). These receptors came from an adult man with Graves' disease, either hyperthyroidism or ophthalmopathy (not recorded which).

A single count supports this clonotype. The J gene is TRBJ2-7, the V gene TRBV2; D is perhaps TRBD2 (5 bases). Trimming cost V 6 bases and J 2 bases, with 11 bases left between them. Germline loops: CDR1 SNHLY, CDR2 FYNNEI. The CDR3 loop spans 13 amino acids. CDR3: CASRMDGAYEQYF. The CDR3, as DNA: TGTGCCAGCAGAATGGACGGGGCCTACGAGCAGTACTTC.

J is TRBJ2-2 and V is TRBV9; D gene unclear. CDR3 length equals 14 residues. The germline V and J ends were trimmed by 4 bases and 3 bases, with 10 bases remaining between them. The germline V gene has CDR1 SGDLS and CDR2 YYNGEE. The CDR3 is CASSPPAHTGELFF. DNA of the CDR3: TGTGCCAGCAGCCCCCCGGCCCACACCGGGGAGCTGTTTTTT.

This clonotype was detected once. The gene calls are TRBV7-8 and TRBJ2-7; the D gene is possibly TRBD1 (6 bases). CDR1 SGHVS and CDR2 FQNEAQ come from the germline V gene. The length of the CDR3 is 15 residues. V shed 3 bases and J shed 3 bases, with 15 bases lying between them. The CDR3: CASSFEDSEFYEQYF. In DNA, the CDR3 is TGTGCCAGCAGCTTTGAGGACAGCGAGTTCTACGAGCAGTACTTC. The variable domain in full, with the rest retrieved from reference TRBV7-8 and TRBJ2-7, is GAGVSQSPRYKVAKRGQDVALRCDPISGHVSLFWYQQALGQGPEFLTYFQNEAQLDKSGLPSDRFFAERPEGSVSTLKIQRTQQEDSAVYLCASSFEDSEFYEQYFGPGTRLTVT.

The chain uses TRBV7-9 and TRBJ1-6; D is unclear. From germline, CDR1 is SEHNR and CDR2 FQNEAQ (reference sequence). The CDR3 spans 15 residues. Between the trimmed V and J ends, which lost 6 bases and 4 bases, there was a span of 13 bases. The CDR3 DNA sequence: TGTGCCAGCAGATCCCGACGGTCGTATAATTCACCCCTCCACTTT. It translates to CASRSRRSYNSPLHF.

Here the CDR3 reads CASSLAPGAQEALNYGYTF. In nucleotides, the CDR3 is TGTGCCAGCAGCTTAGCGCCGGGGGCCCAAGAAGCCCTAAACTATGGCTACACCTTC. The chain employs TRBV11-1 and TRBJ1-2; D might be TRBD1 (6 bases). CDR1 and CDR2 from the germline V gene are SGHAT and FQDESV (reference sequence). The CDR3 covers 19 residues. The germline V and J ends were trimmed by 0 bases and 2 bases, with 22 bases remaining between them. The variable domain in full, completed from reference TRBV11-1 and TRBJ1-2, reads EAEVAQSPRYKITEKSQAVAFWCDPISGHATLYWYRQILGQGPELLVQFQDESVVDDSQLPKDRFSAERLKGVDSTLKIQPAELGDSAMYLCASSLAPGAQEALNYGYTFGSGTRLTVV.

A remark on this clonotype: This may arise from a read error, as a much more abundant clone is one base away. Because the CDR3 is missing its conserved closing phenylalanine or tryptophan, this is likely a read error. The chain uses TRBV29-1 and TRBJ1-6; possibly TRBD1 for D (5 bases). Germline lookup yields CDR1 SQVTM and CDR2 ANQGSEA. The length of the CDR3 is 14 residues. V was cut by 2 bases and J by 10 bases, with 15 bases left in between. CDR3 in DNA: TGCAGCGTTGAACCGGCGGGGGTCTTGTCACCCCTCCACTGT. Translated, it gives CSVEPAGVLSPLHC.